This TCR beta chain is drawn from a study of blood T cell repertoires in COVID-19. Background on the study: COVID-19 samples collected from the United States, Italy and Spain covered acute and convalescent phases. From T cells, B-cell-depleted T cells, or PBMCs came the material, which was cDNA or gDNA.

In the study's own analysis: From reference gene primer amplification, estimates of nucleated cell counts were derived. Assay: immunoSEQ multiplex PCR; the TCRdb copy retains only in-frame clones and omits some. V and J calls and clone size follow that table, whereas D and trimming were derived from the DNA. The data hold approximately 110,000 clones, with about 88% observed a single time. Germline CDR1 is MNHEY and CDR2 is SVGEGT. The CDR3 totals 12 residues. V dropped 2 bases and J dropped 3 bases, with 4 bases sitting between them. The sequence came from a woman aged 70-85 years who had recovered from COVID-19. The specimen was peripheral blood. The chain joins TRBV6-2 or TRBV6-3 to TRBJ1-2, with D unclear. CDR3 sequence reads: CASSYPYYGYTF. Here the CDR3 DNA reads TGTGCCAGCAGTTACCCGTACTATGGCTACACCTTC.